This T cell receptor (beta chain) was documented in a study of blood T cell repertoires in COVID-19. As for the study in general: PBMCs, B-cell-depleted T cells, or T cells were the source of the cDNA or gDNA that made up the material.

The CDR3 contains 11 residues. V lost 4 bases to trimming and J lost 5 bases, with 5 bases between them. The germline gives CDR1 MNHEY, CDR2 SVGAGI. This clone has more than one count but fewer than ten. Grouping used clinical history reported by participants in a survey and questionnaire. Donors in Cohort 3 counted as recovered after two negative PCRs, clearance, or symptom resolution. Per the authors' pipeline: From reference gene primer amplification, estimates of nucleated cell counts were derived. Method: immunoSEQ multiplex PCR; TCRdb's copy keeps in-frame clones and lacks some. V and J calls and clone size follow that table, whereas D and trimming were derived from the DNA. The table shows 200,000 to 300,000 clones, with 65% to 90% occurring only once.

The receptor was derived from a man aged 35 to 55 who had recovered from COVID-19. Sequencing used PBMCs or T cells enriched from blood (not recorded which). The chain couples TRBV6-5 to TRBJ2-5; D remains ambiguous. The CDR3 loop is CASSFGETQYF. Here the CDR3 DNA reads TGTGCCAGCAGTTTCGGGGAGACCCAGTACTTC.